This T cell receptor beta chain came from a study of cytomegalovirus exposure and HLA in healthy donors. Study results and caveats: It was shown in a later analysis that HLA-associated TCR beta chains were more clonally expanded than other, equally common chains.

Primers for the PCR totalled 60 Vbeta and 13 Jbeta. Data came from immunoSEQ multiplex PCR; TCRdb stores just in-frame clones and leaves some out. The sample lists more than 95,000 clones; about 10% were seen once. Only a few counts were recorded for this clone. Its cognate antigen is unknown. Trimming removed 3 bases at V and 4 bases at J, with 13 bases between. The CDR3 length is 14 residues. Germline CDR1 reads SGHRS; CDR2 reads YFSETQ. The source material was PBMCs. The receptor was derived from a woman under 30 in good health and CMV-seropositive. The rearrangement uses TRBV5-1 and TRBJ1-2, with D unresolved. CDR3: CASSSVDPGYGYTF. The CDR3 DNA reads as TGCGCCAGCAGCTCCGTCGATCCCGGCTATGGCTACACCTTC.